This record concerns one TCR beta chain sequence. What it binds is unknown. The data derive from a study of cytomegalovirus exposure and HLA in healthy donors. Points from the study as a whole: Later, an analysis found that common viral pathogens appeared to be linked with several of the most significant clusters. The CMV antigen specificity of a few CMV-associated chains was confirmed through in vitro analysis. About 87% or about 30% of the time was how often most TCR beta V segments were productive, according to an earlier analysis.

Primers for the PCR totalled 60 Vbeta and 13 Jbeta. Clones were sequenced by immunoSEQ multiplex PCR, and TCRdb holds only the in-frame ones, with some missing. The sample has under 200,000 clones, approximately 86% seen once; the top ten hold approximately 1.6%. This TCR derives from a male donor in good health and CMV-seronegative. The specimen was PBMCs.

The DNA for the CDR3 is TGTGCCAGCAGCCAACGGAACAGGGTGGTCTCTGGAAACACCATATATTTT. Its protein product is CASSQRNRVVSGNTIYF. This rearrangement joins TRBV14 to TRBJ1-3, with TRBD1 as a possible D gene (6 bases). V was pared by 2 bases and J by 0 bases, with 14 bases between. This CDR3 is 17 amino acids long. The germline gives CDR1 SGHDN, CDR2 FVKESK.